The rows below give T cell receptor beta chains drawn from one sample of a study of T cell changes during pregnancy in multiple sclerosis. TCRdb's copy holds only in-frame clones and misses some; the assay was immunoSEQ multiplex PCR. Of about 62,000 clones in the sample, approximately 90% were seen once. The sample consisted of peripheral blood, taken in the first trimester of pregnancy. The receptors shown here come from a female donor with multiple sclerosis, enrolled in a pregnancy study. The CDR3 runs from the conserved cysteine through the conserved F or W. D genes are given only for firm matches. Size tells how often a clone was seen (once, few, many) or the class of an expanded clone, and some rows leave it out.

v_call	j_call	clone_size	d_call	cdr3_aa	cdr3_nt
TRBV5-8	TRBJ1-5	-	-	CASSLLEGSQHF	TGTGCCAGCAGCCTCCTGGAGGGATCCCAGCATTTT
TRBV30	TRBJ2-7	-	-	CAWSVQALRQYF	TGTGCCTGGAGTGTTCAGGCGCTGCGGCAGTACTTC
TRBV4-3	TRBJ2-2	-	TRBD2	CASSQNFPEGGRAGELFF	TGCGCCAGCAGCCAAAACTTCCCGGAGGGAGGGAGGGCCGGGGAGCTGTTTTTT
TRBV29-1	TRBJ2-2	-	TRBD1	CSVGQGHGELFF	TGCAGCGTAGGACAGGGGCACGGGGAGCTGTTTTTT
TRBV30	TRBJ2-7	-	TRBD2	CAWPRGRGGGEQYF	TGTGCCTGGCCCCGAGGGAGGGGCGGCGGCGAGCAGTACTTC
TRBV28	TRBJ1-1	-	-	CASSQAGFENTEAFF	TGTGCCAGCAGTCAGGCGGGATTCGAGAACACTGAAGCTTTCTTT
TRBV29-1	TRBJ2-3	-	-	CSGDSDSATDTQYF	TGCAGCGGCGACAGCGATTCGGCCACAGATACGCAGTATTTT
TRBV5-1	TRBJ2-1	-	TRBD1	CASSRDGTVNEQFF	TGCGCCAGCAGCCGCGATGGGACAGTCAATGAGCAGTTCTTC
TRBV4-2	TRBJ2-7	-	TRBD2	CASSQELRLAGGQTYEQYF	TGTGCCAGCAGCCAAGAATTGCGACTAGCGGGGGGTCAAACCTACGAGCAGTACTTC
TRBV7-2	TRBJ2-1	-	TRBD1	CASSPYTGGNEQFF	TGTGCCAGCAGCCCCTATACAGGGGGGAATGAGCAGTTCTTC
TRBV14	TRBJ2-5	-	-	CASSQSVRVQETQYF	TGTGCCAGCAGCCAGAGCGTCCGGGTCCAAGAGACCCAGTACTTC
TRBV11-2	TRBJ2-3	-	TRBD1	CASSLDVYSSNRGSTDTQYF	TGTGCCAGCAGCTTAGACGTTTATAGTTCAAACAGGGGGAGCACAGATACGCAGTATTTT
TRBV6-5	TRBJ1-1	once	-	CASSYNMNTEAFF	TGTGCCAGCAGTTATAACATGAACACTGAAGCTTTCTTT
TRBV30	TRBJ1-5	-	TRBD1	CAWDREGNQPQHF	TGTGCCTGGGACAGGGAGGGCAATCAGCCCCAGCATTTT
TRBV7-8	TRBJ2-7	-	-	CASSPSRIAGFGPYEQYF	TGTGCCAGCAGCCCCTCCCGGATCGCGGGCTTCGGGCCCTACGAGCAGTACTTC
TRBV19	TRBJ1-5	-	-	CASSILRTFQQPQHF	TGTGCCAGTAGTATCCTCAGGACATTTCAACAGCCCCAGCATTTT
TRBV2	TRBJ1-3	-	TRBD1	CASSAGTDSGNTIYF	TGTGCCAGCAGTGCCGGGACAGACTCTGGAAACACCATATATTTT
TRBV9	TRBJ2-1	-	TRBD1	CASTPPGTGGGEQFF	TGTGCCAGCACCCCCCCCGGGACAGGGGGCGGTGAGCAGTTCTTC
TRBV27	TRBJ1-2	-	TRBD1	CASSPGTGTGYGYTF	TGTGCCAGCAGTCCCGGGACAGGGACTGGCTATGGCTACACCTTC
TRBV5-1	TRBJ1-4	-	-	CASSVNGATNEKLFF	TGCGCCAGCAGCGTTAACGGTGCAACTAATGAAAAACTGTTTTTT
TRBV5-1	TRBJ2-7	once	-	CASSFHSRTDFLSSYEQYF	TGCGCCAGCAGCTTCCATAGTCGGACAGACTTTCTCAGCTCCTACGAGCAGTACTTC
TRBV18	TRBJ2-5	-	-	CASSPGIGGETQYF	TGTGCCAGCTCACCCGGGATCGGAGGGGAGACCCAGTACTTC
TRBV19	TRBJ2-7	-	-	CASSRRDSSYEQYF	TGTGCCAGTAGTCGAAGAGACAGCTCCTACGAGCAGTACTTC
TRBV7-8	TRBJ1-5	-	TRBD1	CASSSFGQGGQPQHF	TGTGCCAGCAGCTCTTTCGGACAGGGGGGACAGCCCCAGCATTTT
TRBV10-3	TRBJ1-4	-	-	CAISGEESTNEKLFF	TGTGCCATCAGTGGAGAGGAATCTACTAATGAAAAACTGTTTTTT
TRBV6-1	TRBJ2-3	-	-	CASSDLHRKLTDTQYF	TGTGCCAGCAGTGATCTACACAGGAAACTCACAGATACGCAGTATTTT
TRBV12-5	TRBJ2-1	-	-	CASGPGYEQFF	TGTGCTAGTGGCCCAGGGTATGAGCAGTTCTTC
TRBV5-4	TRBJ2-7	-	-	CASSLKGDTGIAYEQYF	TGTGCCAGCAGCTTAAAAGGTGATACAGGGATTGCCTACGAGCAGTACTTC
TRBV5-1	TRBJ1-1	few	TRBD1	CASSLGTGQVAEAFF	TGCGCCAGCAGCTTGGGGACAGGCCAGGTGGCTGAAGCTTTCTTT
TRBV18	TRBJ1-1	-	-	CASSPFSPSMNTEAFF	TGTGCCAGCTCACCATTCTCGCCCAGTATGAACACTGAAGCTTTCTTT
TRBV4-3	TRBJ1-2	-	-	CASSQDLWTDLNYGYTF	TGCGCCAGCAGCCAAGACCTTTGGACAGACCTTAACTATGGCTACACCTTC
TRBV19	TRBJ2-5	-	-	CASSMSLGGVVETQYF	TGTGCCAGTAGTATGTCTTTGGGCGGGGTAGTGGAGACCCAGTACTTC
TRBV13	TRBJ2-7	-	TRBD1	CASSLGYVGGAEEQYF	TGTGCCAGCAGCTTAGGCTATGTAGGGGGCGCGGAGGAGCAGTACTTC
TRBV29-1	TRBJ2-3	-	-	CSVSKGGQPTDTQYF	TGCAGCGTCTCGAAGGGGGGACAGCCCACAGATACGCAGTATTTT
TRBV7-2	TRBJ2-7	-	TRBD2	CASSLYLAGVRYEQYF	TGTGCCAGCAGCTTATACCTAGCGGGAGTTAGGTACGAGCAGTACTTC
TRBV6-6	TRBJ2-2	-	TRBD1	CASSSRQGVVQELFF	TGTGCCAGCAGTTCTCGACAGGGAGTGGTTCAGGAGCTGTTTTTT
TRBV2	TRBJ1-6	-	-	CASSDPPNSPLHF	TGTGCCAGCAGTGACCCCCCGAATTCACCCCTCCACTTT
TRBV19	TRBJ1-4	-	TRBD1	CASSPSTGGGGGEKLFF	TGTGCCAGTAGTCCCTCTACAGGGGGAGGAGGAGGTGAAAAACTGTTTTTT
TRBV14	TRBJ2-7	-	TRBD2	CASSWTSGFYEQYF	TGTGCCAGCAGCTGGACTAGCGGTTTCTACGAGCAGTACTTC
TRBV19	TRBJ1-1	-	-	CASSRGNTEAFF	TGTGCCAGTAGCAGAGGGAACACTGAAGCTTTCTTT
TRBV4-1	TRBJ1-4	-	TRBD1	CASSQGSGTGYEKLFF	TGCGCCAGCAGCCAAGGTTCAGGGACAGGGTATGAAAAACTGTTTTTT
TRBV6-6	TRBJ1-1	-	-	CASSYPEQNTEAFF	TGTGCCAGCAGTTACCCTGAACAGAACACTGAAGCTTTCTTT
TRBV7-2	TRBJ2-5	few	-	CASSRVRSGTQYF	TGTGCCAGCAGCCGAGTTCGGTCGGGGACCCAGTACTTC
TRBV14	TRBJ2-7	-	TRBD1	CASSQAHRQGRNEQYF	TGTGCCAGCAGCCAAGCCCATCGACAGGGGCGCAACGAGCAGTACTTC
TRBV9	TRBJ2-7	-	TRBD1	CASNAGTGVYEQYF	TGTGCCAGCAACGCCGGGACAGGGGTTTACGAGCAGTACTTC
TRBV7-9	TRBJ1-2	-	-	CASSLAGELYGYTF	TGTGCCAGCAGCTTAGCTGGAGAACTATATGGCTACACCTTC
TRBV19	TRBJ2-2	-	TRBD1	CASSWQGAANTGELFF	TGTGCCAGTAGTTGGCAGGGGGCAGCGAACACCGGGGAGCTGTTTTTT
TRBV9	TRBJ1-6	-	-	CASSPEGMDSPLHF	TGTGCCAGCAGCCCCGAGGGTATGGATTCACCCCTCCACTTT
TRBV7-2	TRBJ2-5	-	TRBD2	CASSHPGLVGETQYF	TGTGCCAGCAGCCACCCGGGACTAGTGGGGGAGACCCAGTACTTC
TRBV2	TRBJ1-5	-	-	CASTRGVRGSDSNQPQHF	TGTGCCAGCACCCGGGGGGTAAGGGGATCTGATAGCAATCAGCCCCAGCATTTT